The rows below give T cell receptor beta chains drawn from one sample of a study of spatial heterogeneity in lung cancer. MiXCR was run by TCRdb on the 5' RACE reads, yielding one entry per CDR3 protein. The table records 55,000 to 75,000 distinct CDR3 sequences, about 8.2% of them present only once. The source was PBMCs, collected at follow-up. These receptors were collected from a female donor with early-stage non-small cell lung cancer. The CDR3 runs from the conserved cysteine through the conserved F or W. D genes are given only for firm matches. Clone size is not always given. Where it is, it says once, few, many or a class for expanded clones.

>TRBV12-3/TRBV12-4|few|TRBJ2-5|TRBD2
CASRPGTSLETQYF
TGTGCCAGCAGGCCCGGGACTAGCCTAGAGACCCAGTACTTC
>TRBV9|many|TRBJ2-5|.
CASSVTSGGQETQYF
TGTGCCAGCAGCGTGACTAGTGGAGGGCAAGAGACCCAGTACTTC
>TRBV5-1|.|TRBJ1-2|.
CASSLGSGYTF
TGCGCCAGCAGCTTGGGTTCTGGCTACACCTTC
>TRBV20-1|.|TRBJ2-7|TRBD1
CSLRGRAFGQYF
TGCAGTCTCAGGGGGAGAGCCTTTGGGCAGTACTTC
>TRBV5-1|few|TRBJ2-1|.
CASSLRQGGGEQFF
TGCGCCAGCAGCTTGAGGCAGGGTGGTGGTGAGCAGTTCTTC
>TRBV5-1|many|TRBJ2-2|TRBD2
CASSFASGNTGELFF
TGCGCCAGCAGCTTTGCTAGCGGAAACACCGGGGAGCTGTTTTTT
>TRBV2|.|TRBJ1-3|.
CASRERTSGNTIYF
TGTGCCAGCCGCGAACGCACCTCTGGAAACACCATATATTTT
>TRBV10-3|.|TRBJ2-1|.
CAISVQQIPYNEQFF
TGTGCCATCAGTGTGCAGCAGATCCCCTACAATGAGCAGTTCTTC
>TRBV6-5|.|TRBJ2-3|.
CASSYSRGTSTDTQYF
TGTGCCAGCAGTTACTCACGCGGGACGAGCACAGATACGCAGTATTTT
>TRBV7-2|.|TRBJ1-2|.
CASSLGFWDFGYTF
TGTGCCAGCAGCTTAGGGTTTTGGGACTTTGGCTACACCTTC
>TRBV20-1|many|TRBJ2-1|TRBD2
CSAWLAGINEQFF
TGCAGTGCTTGGCTAGCGGGGATCAATGAGCAGTTCTTC
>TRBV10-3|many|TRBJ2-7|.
CAISGDYEQYF
TGTGCCATCAGTGGGGACTACGAGCAGTACTTC
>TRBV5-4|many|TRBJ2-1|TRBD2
CASSSGTSAYNEQFF
TGTGCCAGCAGCTCCGGGACTAGCGCGTACAATGAGCAGTTCTTC
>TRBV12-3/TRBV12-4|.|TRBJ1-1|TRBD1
CASINLDRGISAFF
TGTGCCAGCATCAACCTGGACAGGGGGATTTCGGCTTTCTTT
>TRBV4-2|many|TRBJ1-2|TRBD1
CASSQPGQGFGGYTF
TGTGCCAGCAGCCAGCCGGGACAGGGATTTGGTGGCTACACCTTC
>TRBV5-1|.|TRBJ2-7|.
CASSLGQHEQYF
TGCGCCAGCAGCTTGGGGCAACACGAGCAGTACTTC
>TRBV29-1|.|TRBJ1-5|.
CTERVGGYSNQPQHF
TGCACCGAGAGGGTCGGGGGATATAGCAATCAGCCCCAGCATTTT
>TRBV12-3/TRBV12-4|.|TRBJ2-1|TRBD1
CASSLEDRGFDEQFF
TGTGCCAGCAGTTTAGAGGACAGGGGGTTTGATGAGCAGTTCTTC
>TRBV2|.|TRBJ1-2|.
CASSVSGNYGYTF
TGTGCCAGCAGTGTATCGGGGAACTATGGCTACACCTTC
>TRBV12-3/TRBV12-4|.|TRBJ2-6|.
CASSVTGANVLTF
TGTGCCAGCTCTGTTACTGGGGCCAACGTCCTGACTTTC
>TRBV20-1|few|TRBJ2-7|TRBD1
CSAPFRQGAGDEQYF
TGCAGTGCTCCGTTCCGACAGGGGGCAGGAGACGAGCAGTACTTC
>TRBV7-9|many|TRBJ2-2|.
CASSPSGLTGELFF
TGTGCCAGCAGCCCCTCCGGACTGACCGGGGAGCTGTTTTTT
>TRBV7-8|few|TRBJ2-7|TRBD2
CASSTLLAGVGEQYF
TGTGCCAGCAGCACCCTCCTAGCGGGAGTTGGAGAGCAGTACTTC
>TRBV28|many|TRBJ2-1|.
CASSFSGYRNNEQFF
TGTGCCAGCAGTTTCTCCGGGTATAGGAACAATGAGCAGTTCTTC